A single sample is the source of the 7 T cell receptor beta chains below, sequenced in a study of immune evolution from preneoplasia to lung adenocarcinoma. Assay used: immunoSEQ multiplex PCR; TCRdb lists only in-frame clones, some missing. The sample lists thousands of clones; 70% to 80% were seen once. The sample comprised FFPE minimally invasive lung adenocarcinoma tissue. These receptors were taken from a person aged 60-80 years with lung adenocarcinoma.

This chain joins TRBV5-1 and TRBJ2-1; TRBD2 might be the D (5 bases). This CDR3 has 16 residues. V was clipped by 0 bases and J by 2 bases, with 12 bases between them. From germline, CDR1 is SGHRS and CDR2 YFSETQ. The CDR3 loop is CASSLGGPSPYNEQFF. As DNA, the CDR3 is TGCGCCAGCAGCTTGGGAGGGCCCTCCCCCTACAATGAGCAGTTCTTC.

The chain couples TRBV5-1 to TRBJ2-1; 9 positions agree with TRBD2. Trimming at V came to 3 bases and at J to 4 bases, leaving 2 bases not matched to a gene. This CDR3 is 14 amino acids long. Germline V lookup: CDR1 SGHRS, CDR2 YFSETQ. CDR3 nucleotides: TGCGCCAGCAGCTCTGCGGGAGGGTACAATGAGCAGTTCTTC. It is translated as CASSSAGGYNEQFF. Full variable domain (remainder filled in from reference TRBV5-1 and TRBJ2-1): KAGVTQTPRYLIKTRGQQVTLSCSPISGHRSVSWYQQTPGQGLQFLFEYFSETQRNKGNFPGRFSGRQFSNSRSEMNVSTLELGDSALYLCASSSAGGYNEQFFGPGTRLTVL.

The gene calls are TRBV7-9 and TRBJ2-1; a weak D match, TRBD1 (5 bases). Germline CDR1 and CDR2: SEHNR and FQNEAQ (reference sequence). The CDR3 loop spans 14 amino acids. Trimming shortened V by 2 bases and J by 6 bases, and 11 bases separated the two germline ends. In DNA, the CDR3 is TGTGCCAGCAGCTTAAGTACAGGCCTCAATGAGCAGTTCTTC. This translates into CASSLSTGLNEQFF.

This chain joins TRBV7-3 and TRBJ2-1, with a weak D call TRBD2 (5 bases). The CDR3 has 15 amino acids. Trimming left V 5 bases short and J 0 bases short, with 11 bases between. Germline V gives CDR1 SGHTA, CDR2 FQGTGA. CDR3 DNA sequence: TGTGCCAGCAGCCAGGACTTGAGCTCCTACAATGAGCAGTTCTTC. Amino acids: CASSQDLSSYNEQFF.

This clone was counted a few times. The chain joins TRBV18 to TRBJ2-5; D is uncertain. V was trimmed by 2 bases and J by 3 bases, leaving 7 bases between them. The length of the CDR3 is 13 residues. CDR1 and CDR2 (germline): KGHSH, LQKENI. CDR3 DNA sequence: TGTGCCAGCTCACCAATCCCAAAAGAGACCCAGTACTTC. It translates to CASSPIPKETQYF.

The rearrangement uses TRBV5-4 and TRBJ2-2, with 9 nucleotides matching TRBD1. V gave up 4 bases and J gave up 4 bases; unmatched junction bases: 5. The CDR3 consists of 15 residues. Germline CDR1 SGHNT, CDR2 YYREEE (reference sequence). CDR3 in amino acids: CASSPGQGITGELFF. In DNA form, the CDR3 reads TGTGCCAGCAGCCCCGGACAGGGGATCACCGGGGAGCTGTTTTTT.

The sample holds one count of this clone. The chain employs TRBV28 and TRBJ2-1; 11 bases agree with TRBD2. Germline V gene data show CDR1 as MDHEN and CDR2 as SYDVKM. This CDR3 spans 17 amino acids. Trimming cost V 6 bases and J 7 bases; bases outside gene matches: 14. The CDR3 here is CASRNLAGGLAGNEQFF. DNA of the CDR3: TGTGCCAGCAGAAATCTAGCGGGAGGCCTAGCGGGGAATGAGCAGTTCTTC.